These T cell receptor beta chains were read from a single sample in a study of T-cell memory formation after mild COVID-19. Each CDR3 protein gets one entry after TCRdb re-called the 5' RACE reads with MiXCR. The sample lists 250,000 to 300,000 distinct CDR3 sequences; 16% were seen once. The source material was PBMCs or a T cell subset sorted from them (not recorded which). Receptors originate from a man in his late teens or twenties who had mild COVID-19 (a few samples of this study predate the infection). Cell type and time point are not known. CDR3s include the opening cysteine and the closing phenylalanine or tryptophan. The D gene is left open where the match is weak. A clone size is listed for some rows: how often the clone was seen (once, few, many), or a class if it is expanded.

d_call	v_call	j_call	clone_size	cdr3_aa	cdr3_nt
-	TRBV4-1	TRBJ2-2	many	CASSLTQGPNTGELFF	TGCGCCAGCAGCCTAACACAGGGTCCGAACACCGGGGAGCTGTTTTTT
TRBD1	TRBV5-1	TRBJ1-2	-	CASRETGGNYGYTF	TGCGCCAGCAGAGAGACAGGGGGAAACTATGGCTACACCTTC
TRBD2	TRBV7-3	TRBJ2-3	-	CASSSPGLAGGPGTDTQYF	TGTGCCAGCAGCTCCCCGGGACTAGCGGGGGGGCCGGGCACAGATACGCAGTATTTT
-	TRBV4-2	TRBJ2-5	once	CASSQGGGRVQETQYF	TGTGCCAGCAGCCAAGGGGGCGGGCGGGTCCAAGAGACCCAGTACTTC
TRBD2	TRBV20-1	TRBJ2-5	-	CSATSGRSQETQYF	TGCAGTGCTACTAGCGGGAGATCCCAAGAGACCCAGTACTTC
-	TRBV4-1	TRBJ2-1	few	CASSQEGVNEQFF	TGCGCCAGCAGCCAAGAAGGGGTCAATGAGCAGTTCTTC
-	TRBV5-5	TRBJ2-2	-	CASSLDGVTNTGELFF	TGTGCCAGCAGCTTGGACGGGGTCACGAACACCGGGGAGCTGTTTTTT
TRBD1	TRBV5-1	TRBJ2-1	few	CASSSGQGAGEQFF	TGCGCCAGCAGCTCGGGACAGGGGGCGGGGGAGCAGTTCTTC
-	TRBV2	TRBJ2-5	-	CASKEGHETQYF	TGTGCCAGCAAAGAGGGGCACGAGACCCAGTACTTC
TRBD1	TRBV4-1	TRBJ2-3	-	CASQTGGRITDTQYF	TGCGCCAGCCAGACAGGGGGCCGAATCACAGATACGCAGTATTTT
-	TRBV18	TRBJ1-2	-	CASSPASSYGYTF	TGTGCCAGCTCACCGGCCAGTTCCTATGGCTACACCTTC
TRBD2	TRBV9	TRBJ2-3	-	CASSAEGDSGGSLDTQYF	TGTGCCAGCAGCGCCGAGGGGGACAGCGGGGGGTCCCTAGATACGCAGTATTTT
TRBD1	TRBV7-9	TRBJ1-1	few	CASEATGDTEAFF	TGTGCCAGCGAAGCGACAGGGGACACTGAAGCTTTCTTT
-	TRBV6-5	TRBJ2-1	few	CASSTDSPSSYNEQFF	TGTGCCAGCAGTACTGACAGCCCGAGCTCCTACAATGAGCAGTTCTTC
TRBD2	TRBV5-6	TRBJ2-5	-	CASSLVVAGPQETQYF	TGTGCCAGCAGCTTGGTAGTAGCGGGGCCACAAGAGACCCAGTACTTC
TRBD1	TRBV6-6	TRBJ2-1	-	CASRSLGQGVVNEQFF	TGTGCCAGCAGGTCTCTGGGACAGGGGGTTGTCAATGAGCAGTTCTTC
TRBD2	TRBV20-1	TRBJ2-1	many	CSASLASGGAAEQFF	TGCAGTGCTAGTCTGGCTAGCGGGGGGGCCGCTGAGCAGTTCTTC
-	TRBV12-3/TRBV12-4	TRBJ1-6	-	CASSLYQNSPLHF	TGTGCCAGCAGTTTATACCAGAATTCACCCCTCCACTTT
-	TRBV18	TRBJ2-7	few	CASSPRVYGLYEQYF	TGTGCCAGCTCACCCCGAGTGTATGGTTTATACGAGCAGTACTTC
-	TRBV12-3/TRBV12-4	TRBJ2-7	-	CASSHMGAYEQYF	TGTGCCAGCAGCCACATGGGAGCCTACGAGCAGTACTTC
-	TRBV12-3/TRBV12-4	TRBJ2-6	few	CASTYSGANVLTF	TGTGCCAGCACTTACTCTGGGGCCAACGTCCTGACTTTC
-	TRBV5-4	TRBJ1-1	few	CASSLIGREGTEAFF	TGTGCCAGCAGCTTAATTGGTCGTGAGGGGACTGAAGCTTTCTTT
-	TRBV12-3/TRBV12-4	TRBJ1-2	-	CASSLFGVVYGYTF	TGTGCCAGCAGCTTATTCGGGGTTGTCTATGGCTACACCTTC
-	TRBV7-2	TRBJ2-3	-	CASSLATLGTGTDTQYF	TGTGCCAGCAGCTTAGCGACCTTGGGGACGGGCACAGATACGCAGTATTTT
-	TRBV7-2	TRBJ1-1	-	CASSFRDPEAFF	TGTGCCAGCAGCTTCAGGGACCCTGAAGCTTTCTTT
TRBD2	TRBV7-9	TRBJ2-3	-	CASTLAGFSDTQYF	TGTGCCAGCACCCTAGCGGGTTTCTCAGATACGCAGTATTTT
-	TRBV4-1	TRBJ2-7	few	CASSQDWGTEQYF	TGCGCCAGCAGCCAAGATTGGGGGACCGAGCAGTACTTC
-	TRBV3-1	TRBJ1-6	-	CASSQMVSPLHF	TGTGCCAGCAGCCAGATGGTTTCACCCCTCCACTTT
TRBD1	TRBV20-1	TRBJ1-4	-	CSASQGEEEKLFF	TGCAGTGCGTCTCAGGGGGAAGAAGAAAAACTGTTTTTT
TRBD1	TRBV12-3/TRBV12-4	TRBJ2-5	-	CASSFRQGAETQYF	TGTGCCAGCAGTTTCAGACAGGGGGCAGAGACCCAGTACTTC
-	TRBV5-4	TRBJ2-7	many	CASSSSYEQYF	TGTGCCAGCAGCTCTAGCTACGAGCAGTACTTC